The next 21 T cell receptor beta chains were all read from a single sample in a study of human T cells and chemical hapten exposure. TCRdb reprocessed the RACE reads with MiXCR, giving one entry per CDR3 protein. The repertoire holds approximately 110,000 distinct CDR3 sequences, with around 35% as singletons. The sample's time point: patch test 3, about 24 weeks after DPC sensitization. Treatment specified: therapeutic diphenylcyclopropenone sensitization with weekly scalp DPC. The sample consisted of whole blood, taken in connection with sensitization to the hapten diphenylcyclopropenone (DPC). The receptors were gathered from a man aged 40-49 years with alopecia areata. Some clones in this sample may be carry-over from other donors' samples.

The chain couples TRBV6-5 to TRBJ2-3, with 14 bases that match TRBD2. The CDR3 loop spans 17 amino acids. Germline loops: CDR1 MNHEY, CDR2 SVGAGI. Losses at the gene ends were 5 bases for V and 4 bases for J; bases not matched to a gene: 8. DNA of the CDR3: TGTGCCAGCAGTGGCTGGGGACTAGCGGGAGTCCCAGATACGCAGTATTTT. As protein: CASSGWGLAGVPDTQYF.

The chain carries TRBV6-6 and TRBJ2-7; TRBD2 matches 7 bases. There are 16 residues in the CDR3. Trimming cost V 6 bases and J 5 bases; bases outside gene matches: 16. CDR1 and CDR2 (germline): MNHNY, SVGAGI (reference sequence). The DNA of the CDR3 is TGTGCCAGCAGCCCTCGAGGCGGGAGTATCCCCCACGAGCAGTACTTC. It translates to CASSPRGGSIPHEQYF.

V gene TRBV12-3 or TRBV12-4 combines with J gene TRBJ1-1; TRBD1 is a possible D gene (5 bases). V lost 3 bases to trimming and J lost 7 bases, with 21 bases between them. The CDR3 is made up of 16 amino acids. The CDR3 DNA reads as TGTGCCAGCAGTTTTCGGGGGGGATCTGGATGGAATGAAGCTTTCTTT. Protein sequence: CASSFRGGSGWNEAFF.

This clonotype has only a few counts. This sequence joins TRBV28 and TRBJ2-5; 12 positions match TRBD2. This CDR3 region has 18 residues. V trimming: 4 bases; J trimming: 4 bases; junction bases outside the gene matches: 13. Germline lookup yields CDR1 MDHEN and CDR2 SYDVKM. This chain's CDR3 is CASSSISRLAGARETQYF. As DNA, the CDR3 is TGTGCCAGCAGTTCGATATCCCGACTAGCGGGAGCTCGAGAGACCCAGTACTTC.

The V and J genes are TRBV5-6 and TRBJ2-7; tentatively, D is TRBD2 (6 bases). CDR1 and CDR2 (germline): SGHDT, YYEEEE. Trimming left V 3 bases short and J 4 bases short, with 14 bases between. The CDR3 consists of 14 residues. For the CDR3, the DNA is TGTGCCAGCAGCTACCCCGGGACTGCTTACGAGCAGTACTTC. This encodes CASSYPGTAYEQYF.

CDR3 bases: TGTGCCAGCAGCCCAAGCTTACAGGGAAGCACAGATACGCAGTATTTT. It specifies CASSPSLQGSTDTQYF. This sequence joins TRBV28 and TRBJ2-3; possibly TRBD1 for D (6 bases). The CDR3 consists of 16 residues. Per the germline V gene, CDR1 is MDHEN and CDR2 is SYDVKM. V lost 6 bases, J lost 0 bases, and 16 bases lay in between.

This chain links TRBV7-3 with TRBJ1-1, with D perhaps matching TRBD1 (5 bases). The CDR3 contains 14 residues. With 5 bases removed from V and 1 base from J, the gap between germline ends came to 11 bases. Germline CDR1 SGHTA, CDR2 FQGTGA. CDR3 sequence: CASSRDGENTEAFF. The CDR3 nucleotides are TGTGCCAGCAGCCGGGACGGGGAGAACACTGAAGCTTTCTTT.

This clonotype was found a few times. The rearrangement links TRBV7-2 to TRBJ1-2; 9 bases match TRBD1. CDR3 length: 15 residues. Germline V gene lookup returns CDR1 SGHTA and CDR2 FQGNSA. J lost 6 bases, V lost 5 bases, and 10 bases had no gene match. The CDR3 is CASSHETGGRNGYTF. CDR3 sequence (DNA): TGTGCCAGCAGCCATGAGACAGGGGGTCGGAATGGCTACACCTTC.

The chain employs TRBV6-5 and TRBJ1-3, with D uncertain. Trimming pared 10 bases from V and 4 bases from J, leaving 17 bases between. Germline V lookup: CDR1 MNHEY, CDR2 SVGAGI. The CDR3 length is 14 residues. CDR3 DNA sequence: TGTGCCACCCGCCGCGGGGTCCCAGGAAACACCATATATTTT. It translates to CATRRGVPGNTIYF.

This clonotype occurred a few times. The chain combines TRBV20-1 with TRBJ2-7; D uncertain. Germline CDR1 DFQATT, CDR2 SNEGSKA (reference sequence). This CDR3 has 14 amino acids. Between the trimmed V and J ends, which lost 2 bases and 2 bases, there was a span of 13 bases. CDR3 sequence (DNA): TGCAGTGCTAGAAAGGATGCAGCAGCCTACGAGCAGTACGTC. Translated, it gives CSARKDAAAYEQYV.

This clonotype was counted a few times. The gene calls are TRBV5-1 and TRBJ1-4; D not resolved. Trimming pared 3 bases from V and 0 bases from J, leaving 15 bases between. Germline-derived CDR1 and CDR2 are SGHRS and YFSETQ. The CDR3 extends over 17 amino acids. This CDR3 reads CASSWDGVDATNEKLFF. The CDR3, as DNA: TGCGCCAGCAGCTGGGATGGGGTAGACGCAACTAATGAAAAACTGTTTTTT.

This clonotype came up many times. The rearrangement links TRBV28 to TRBJ2-3; D tentatively reads TRBD1 or TRBD2 (5 bases each). This CDR3 has 15 residues. V lost 3 bases to trimming and J lost 5 bases, with 15 bases between them. The V gene's germline CDR1 is MDHEN and CDR2 SYDVKM. CDR3 amino acids: CASSLRGASGDTQYF. CDR3 sequence (DNA): TGTGCCAGCAGTTTGCGAGGGGCCTCTGGAGATACGCAGTATTTT.

V usage is TRBV11-2 and J usage is TRBJ2-7, with a possible D match to TRBD1 (6 bases). Per germline, CDR1 SGHAT and CDR2 FQNNGV. The V and J ends lost 5 bases and 3 bases respectively, with 17 bases between them. The CDR3 runs to 15 residues. The CDR3 spells CASSIQGTGLYEQYF. CDR3 DNA sequence: TGTGCCAGCAGCATACAGGGTACCGGCCTCTACGAGCAGTACTTC.

The V call is TRBV9, the J call TRBJ2-3; TRBD2 matches at 7 bases. With V trimmed by 3 bases and J by 2 bases, 9 bases remained unmatched. The CDR3 runs to 16 residues. Per the germline V gene, CDR1 is SGDLS and CDR2 is YYNGEE. In nucleotides, the CDR3 is TGTGCCAGCAGCGAGTTGGGGACTACCAACACAGATACGCAGTATTTT. Amino acids: CASSELGTTNTDTQYF. Drawing the rest from reference TRBV9 and TRBJ2-3, the complete variable domain is DSGVTQTPKHLITATGQRVTLRCSPRSGDLSVYWYQQSLDQGLQFLIQYYNGEERAKGNILERFSAQQFPDLHSELNLSSLELGDSALYFCASSELGTTNTDTQYFGPGTRLTVL.

This sequence joins TRBV6-2 or TRBV6-3 and TRBJ2-7, with 10 positions matching TRBD2. J gave up 3 bases and V 7 bases, and 3 bases lay outside the gene matches. The V gene's germline CDR1 is MNHEY and CDR2 SVGEGT. The CDR3 loop spans 13 amino acids. DNA of the CDR3: TGTGCCAGCATGCTAGCGGGAGTCTACGAGCAGTACTTC. Encoded protein: CASMLAGVYEQYF.

CDR3 bases: TGCAGCGTTGGGACTAGCGGGAGCTCCGAGACCCAGTACTTC. Its protein product is CSVGTSGSSETQYF. The chain recombines TRBV29-1 with TRBJ2-5; TRBD2 matches 13 bases. Germline loops: CDR1 SQVTM, CDR2 ANQGSEA. The V gene end was trimmed by 4 bases and the J gene end by 5 bases; junction bases not matched to a gene: 4. CDR3 size: 14 residues.

In its sample, this clonotype was seen a few times. The CDR3 sequence: CASSQDWRREKLFF. In nucleotides, the CDR3 is TGCGCCAGCAGCCAAGACTGGAGGCGGGAAAAACTGTTTTTT. The chain carries TRBV4-3 and TRBJ1-4; D ambiguous. Per germline, CDR1 LGHNA and CDR2 YSLEER. The CDR3 extends over 14 amino acids. V lost 0 bases and J lost 8, with 10 bases in between.

This sequence joins TRBV24-1 and TRBJ1-1, with 7 bases matching TRBD1. The CDR3 spans 14 residues. Germline-derived CDR1 and CDR2 are KGHDR and SFDVKD. V lost 7 bases and J lost 3; bases outside the gene matches: 7. CDR3 in DNA: TGTGCCACCAGGGCCCTAGACAGGGACACTGAAGCTTTCTTT. Amino acids: CATRALDRDTEAFF.

The chain uses TRBV3-1 and TRBJ2-3; D remains unclear. Germline CDR1 and CDR2: LGHDT and YNNKEL (reference sequence). The length of the CDR3 is 14 residues. V was cut by 0 bases and J by 7 bases, with 11 bases left in between. CDR3: CASSQDLSPYTQYF. DNA of the CDR3: TGTGCCAGCAGCCAAGATCTCTCCCCTTATACGCAGTATTTT.

The chain has TRBV6-5 and TRBJ2-3; 8 bases are a match to TRBD2. The germline V gene has CDR1 MNHEY and CDR2 SVGAGI. The CDR3 is 17 amino acids. V lost 0 bases, J lost 5 bases, and 10 bases stayed unmatched. This chain's CDR3 is CASSYSPVAGYVDTQYF. CDR3 bases: TGTGCCAGCAGTTACTCCCCCGTAGCGGGATATGTAGATACGCAGTATTTT.

V is TRBV2 and J is TRBJ2-5, with TRBD1 matching 12 bases. The CDR3 extends over 14 amino acids. The germline V gene has CDR1 SNHLY and CDR2 FYNNEI. The V segment lost 6 bases and the J segment 5 bases; nucleotides outside the gene matches: 4. The CDR3 DNA is TGTGCCAGCAGCGGGACAGGGGGCTTCGAGACCCAGTACTTC. Translating gives CASSGTGGFETQYF.